This T cell receptor beta chain appears in the sequencing data of a study of Ad26.COV2.S vaccination and SARS-CoV-2 variants. TCRdb keeps only in-frame clones here, not all; method: immunoSEQ multiplex PCR. Seen here are roughly 270,000 clones, 80% to 90% observed once, and the top ten hold about 3.1%. CDR1 LNHDA and CDR2 SQIVND come from the germline V gene (reference sequence). Trimming cost V 3 bases and J 3 bases; bases outside gene matches: 7. This CDR3 has 16 amino acids. Treatment meaning: approximately 18 received Ad26.COV2.S at low or high dose, single or two shots; 5 received placebo; per-sample allocation not given. Vaccine and placebo recipients were sampled on day 63 after the first injection.

Sequencing was performed on peripheral blood, taken in a trial of Ad26.COV2.S vaccine versus placebo. The TCR was taken from a person between 18 and 59 years old who received the Ad26.COV2.S COVID-19 vaccine or a placebo. This rearrangement joins TRBV19 to TRBJ2-1; 8 bases agree with TRBD2. CDR3 coding DNA: TGTGCCAGTAGTATTCAAGCGGGGGTATTCTACAATGAGCAGTTCTTC. Its protein product is CASSIQAGVFYNEQFF.